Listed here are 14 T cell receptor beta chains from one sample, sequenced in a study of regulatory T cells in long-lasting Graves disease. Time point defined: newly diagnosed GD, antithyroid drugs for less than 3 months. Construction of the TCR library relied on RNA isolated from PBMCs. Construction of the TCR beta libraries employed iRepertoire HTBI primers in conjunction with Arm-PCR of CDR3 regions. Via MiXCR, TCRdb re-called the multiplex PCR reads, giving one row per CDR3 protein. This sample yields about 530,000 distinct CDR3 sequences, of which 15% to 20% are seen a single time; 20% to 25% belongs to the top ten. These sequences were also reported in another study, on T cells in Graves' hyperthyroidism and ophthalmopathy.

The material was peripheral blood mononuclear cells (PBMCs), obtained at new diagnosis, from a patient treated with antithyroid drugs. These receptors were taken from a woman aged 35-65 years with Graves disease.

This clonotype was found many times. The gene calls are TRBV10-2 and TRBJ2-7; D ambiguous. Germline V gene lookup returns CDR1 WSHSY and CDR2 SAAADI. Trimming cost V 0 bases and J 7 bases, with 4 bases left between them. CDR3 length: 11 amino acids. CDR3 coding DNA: TGCGCCAGCAGTGAGTCAGCAGAGCAGTACTTC. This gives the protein CASSESAEQYF.

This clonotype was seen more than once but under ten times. CDR3 residues: CASSPPTTGYTF. CDR3 DNA: TGTGCCAGCAGTCCCCCAACTACGGGCTACACCTTC. The chain couples TRBV2 to TRBJ1-2; D uncertain. The CDR3 covers 12 residues. V was pared by 5 bases and J by 8 bases, with 12 bases between. Germline V gives CDR1 SNHLY, CDR2 FYNNEI.

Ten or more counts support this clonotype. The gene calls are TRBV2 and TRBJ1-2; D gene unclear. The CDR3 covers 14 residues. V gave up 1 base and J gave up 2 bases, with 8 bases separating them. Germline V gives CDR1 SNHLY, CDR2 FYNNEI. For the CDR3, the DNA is TGTGCCAGCAGTGAAGAGACCACCAACTATGGCTACACCTTC. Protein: CASSEETTNYGYTF.

The CDR3 nucleotides are TGTGCCAGCAGCCCATTTCAGTACACCGGGGAGCTGTTTTTT. Encoded protein: CASSPFQYTGELFF. This sequence joins TRBV13 and TRBJ2-2; no firm D call. CDR3 length equals 14 residues. V was cut by 5 bases and J by 3 bases, with 10 bases left in between. Germline CDR1 and CDR2: PRHDT and FYEKMQ (reference sequence).

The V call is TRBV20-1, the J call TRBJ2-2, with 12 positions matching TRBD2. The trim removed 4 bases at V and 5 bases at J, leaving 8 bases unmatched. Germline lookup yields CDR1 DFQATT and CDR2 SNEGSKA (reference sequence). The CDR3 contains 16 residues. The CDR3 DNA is TGCAGTGCTAAGCTAGCGGGGGGGCCGAGAACCGGGGAGCTGTTTTTT. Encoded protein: CSAKLAGGPRTGELFF.

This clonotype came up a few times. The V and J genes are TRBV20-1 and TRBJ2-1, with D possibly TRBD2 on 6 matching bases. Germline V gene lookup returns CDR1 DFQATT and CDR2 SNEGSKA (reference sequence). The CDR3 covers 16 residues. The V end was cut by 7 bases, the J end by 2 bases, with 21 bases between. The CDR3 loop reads CSVFQAGYTAYNEQFF. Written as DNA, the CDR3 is TGCAGTGTCTTTCAAGCGGGCTACACGGCCTACAATGAGCAGTTCTTC.

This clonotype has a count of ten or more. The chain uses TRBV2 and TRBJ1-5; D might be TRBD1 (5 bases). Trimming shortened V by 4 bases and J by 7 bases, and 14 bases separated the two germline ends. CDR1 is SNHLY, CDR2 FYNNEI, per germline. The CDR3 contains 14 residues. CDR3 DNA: TGTGCCAGCAGTGTTCAGGGTCCGGACCAGCCCCAGCATTTT. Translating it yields CASSVQGPDQPQHF.

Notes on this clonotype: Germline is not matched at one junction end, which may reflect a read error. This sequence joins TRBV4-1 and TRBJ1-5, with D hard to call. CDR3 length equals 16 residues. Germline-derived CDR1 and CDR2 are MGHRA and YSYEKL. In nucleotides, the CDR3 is TGCGCCAGCAACCAAGACTCGGACGGAGTGGGGAGGTCCCAGCATTTT. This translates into CASNQDSDGVGRSQHF.

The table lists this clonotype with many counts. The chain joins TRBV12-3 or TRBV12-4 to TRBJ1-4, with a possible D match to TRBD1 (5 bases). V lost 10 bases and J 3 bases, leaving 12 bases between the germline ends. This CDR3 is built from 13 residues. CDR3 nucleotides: TGTGCCACCGGGACGAGAGCTAATGAAAAACTGTTTTTT. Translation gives CATGTRANEKLFF.

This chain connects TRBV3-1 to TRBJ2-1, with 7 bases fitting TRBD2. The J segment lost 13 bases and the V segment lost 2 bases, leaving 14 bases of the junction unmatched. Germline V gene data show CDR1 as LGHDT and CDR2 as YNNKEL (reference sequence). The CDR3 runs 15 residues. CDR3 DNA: TGTGCCAGCAGCCAAATTAGCGGGCCCGCAATGGAACAGTTCTTC. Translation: CASSQISGPAMEQFF.

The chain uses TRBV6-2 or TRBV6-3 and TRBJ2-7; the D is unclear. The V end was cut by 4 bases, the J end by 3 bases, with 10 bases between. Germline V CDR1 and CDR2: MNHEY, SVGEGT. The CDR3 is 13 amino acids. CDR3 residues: CASSFSRYYEQYF. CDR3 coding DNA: TGTGCCAGCAGTTTCAGTCGATACTACGAGCAGTACTTC.

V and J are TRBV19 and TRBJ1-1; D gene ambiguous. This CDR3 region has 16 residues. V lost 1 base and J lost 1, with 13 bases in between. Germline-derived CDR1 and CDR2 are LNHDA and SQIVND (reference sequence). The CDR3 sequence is CASSIAWIGPNTEAFF. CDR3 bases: TGTGCCAGTAGTATAGCCTGGATAGGCCCGAACACTGAAGCTTTCTTT.

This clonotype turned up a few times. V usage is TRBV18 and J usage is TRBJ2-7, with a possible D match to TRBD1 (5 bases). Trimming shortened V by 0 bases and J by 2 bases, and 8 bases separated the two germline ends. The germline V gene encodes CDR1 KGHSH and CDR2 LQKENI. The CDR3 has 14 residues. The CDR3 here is CASSPPGQAYEQYF. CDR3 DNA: TGTGCCAGCTCACCACCGGGGCAGGCCTACGAGCAGTACTTC.

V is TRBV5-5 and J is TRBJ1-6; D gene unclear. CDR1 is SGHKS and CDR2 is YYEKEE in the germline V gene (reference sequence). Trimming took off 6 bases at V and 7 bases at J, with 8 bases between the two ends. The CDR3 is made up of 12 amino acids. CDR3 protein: CASNPGNSPLHF. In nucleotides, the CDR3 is TGTGCCAGCAACCCGGGCAATTCACCCCTCCACTTT.